The rows below give T cell receptor beta chains drawn from one sample of a study of T cells in localized non-small cell lung cancer. The method was immunoSEQ multiplex PCR; TCRdb's version includes in-frame clones alone and lacks a portion of them. Here the sample spans about 78,000 clones, just under 85% being singletons. Specimen: peripheral blood, collected before any cancer treatment. The receptors here all came from a man aged 35-69 years with stage I lung adenocarcinoma. Each CDR3 is given with its conserved first and last residue. The D gene is left open where the match is weak. The size entry is marked missing in some rows and otherwise reads once, few, many or a size class.

CDR3nt	CDR3aa	v_gene	j_gene	d_gene	abundance
TGTGCCAGCTCACCAGAGACAGGGGTAGGCTACACCTTC	CASSPETGVGYTF	TRBV18	TRBJ1-2	TRBD1	.
TGTGCCAGCAAGAAAAGTACACAAAGTCGGGCCAACGTCCTGACTTTC	CASKKSTQSRANVLTF	TRBV5-2	TRBJ2-6	.	.
TGTGCCAGCAGGGGGTATGAGGGGGATGAAGCTTTCTTT	CASRGYEGDEAFF	TRBV2	TRBJ1-1	.	.
TGTGCCAGCAGTTATGGGCTAGCGGGAGCCGGGGAGCTGTTTTTT	CASSYGLAGAGELFF	TRBV6-5	TRBJ2-2	TRBD2	.
TGTGCCAGCAGTTTCCAGCGGGAGGTTACGCAGTATTTT	CASSFQREVTQYF	TRBV27	TRBJ2-3	TRBD2	.
TGCGCCAGCAGCCTACAGCCCTCCGGACAGCCCCAGCATTTT	CASSLQPSGQPQHF	TRBV4-1	TRBJ1-5	.	.
TGTGCCAGCAGTTTCGCCCGCAAGGGGAGGCCTACCGGGGAGCTGTTTTTT	CASSFARKGRPTGELFF	TRBV27	TRBJ2-2	.	.
TGTGCCAGCAGCTTAGGACCGCGGGATACGCAGTATTTT	CASSLGPRDTQYF	TRBV11-3	TRBJ2-3	.	few
TGTGCCAGCAGCTTATCCTTCTTGGACAGGCGCGGCTACACCTTC	CASSLSFLDRRGYTF	TRBV7-2	TRBJ1-2	TRBD1	.
TGTGCCAGCAGTTACTCGGACAGGGGGCTAGAGACCCAGTACTTC	CASSYSDRGLETQYF	TRBV6-5	TRBJ2-5	TRBD1	.
TGTGCCAGTAGTCCGGTCGATTACACAGATACGCAGTATTTT	CASSPVDYTDTQYF	TRBV19	TRBJ2-3	.	.
TGTGCCAGCAGCGCTAGCGGGAACGACCAAGAGACCCAGTACTTC	CASSASGNDQETQYF	TRBV27	TRBJ2-5	TRBD2	.
TGTGCCAGCATTATCACCCCGACTAGCTTCGGGGAGCTGTTTTTT	CASIITPTSFGELFF	TRBV2	TRBJ2-2	TRBD2	.
TGTGCCAGTAGTATTGTTCTCTACAGGGGGCTGTTTTTT	CASSIVLYRGLFF	TRBV19	TRBJ2-2	TRBD1	once
TGCGCCAGCGCCGATAGGCCAGGGTTGAATCAGCCCCAGCATTTT	CASADRPGLNQPQHF	TRBV5-1	TRBJ1-5	.	.
TGTGCCAGTAGTATATCAGGGGAGACTGAAGCTTTCTTT	CASSISGETEAFF	TRBV19	TRBJ1-1	.	.
TGTGCCAGCAGCTTAGCGGGCTTCGACAGGGGACACTACACCTTC	CASSLAGFDRGHYTF	TRBV7-9	TRBJ1-2	TRBD1	.
TGTGCCAGCTCACCACCCGCCGGGACGCTAGAAGCTTTCTTT	CASSPPAGTLEAFF	TRBV18	TRBJ1-1	.	.
TGTGCCAGCAGTTACTCGAATGCCGGGACTAGCGAAGAGCAGTTCTTC	CASSYSNAGTSEEQFF	TRBV6-6	TRBJ2-1	TRBD2	.
TGTGCCAGCAGCTCCCCGGGCTCCTACGAGCAGTACTTC	CASSSPGSYEQYF	TRBV7-9	TRBJ2-7	.	once
TGCGCCAGCAGACGGGAATTGAACACTGAAGCTTTCTTT	CASRRELNTEAFF	TRBV5-1	TRBJ1-1	.	few
TGTGCCAGCAGTCTCCTAGCGGGTACCTCCTACGAGCAGTACTTC	CASSLLAGTSYEQYF	TRBV28	TRBJ2-7	TRBD2	.
TGTGCCAGCTCTCCTAACAGTGGGGAGGTGGCTGAAGCTTTCTTT	CASSPNSGEVAEAFF	TRBV18	TRBJ1-1	.	.
TGTGCCAGCAGTTACCCCAATCAAGAGACCCAGTACTTC	CASSYPNQETQYF	TRBV6-6	TRBJ2-5	.	.
TGCGCCAGCAGCCGCTCGATCGAACGAAACACTGAAGCTTTCTTT	CASSRSIERNTEAFF	TRBV5-1	TRBJ1-1	.	.
TGCGCCAGCAGCCAGAGACCAGGGGGAACCGGGGAGCTGTTTTTT	CASSQRPGGTGELFF	TRBV4-3	TRBJ2-2	TRBD1	.
TGCGCCAGCAGTGAGTCGCGGGGGACGCCTACCTATGGCTACACCTTC	CASSESRGTPTYGYTF	TRBV10-2	TRBJ1-2	.	.
TGCGCCAGCAGCTTGAATGGACAGGGCGGGGAGCTGTTTTTT	CASSLNGQGGELFF	TRBV5-1	TRBJ2-2	TRBD1	.
TGTGCCAGCAGCCAGGGACACCAAGAGACCCAGTACTTC	CASSQGHQETQYF	TRBV7-3	TRBJ2-5	.	.
TGCGCCAGCAGCCAAGCCGGGACAGGCACCTACGAGCAGTACTTC	CASSQAGTGTYEQYF	TRBV4-1	TRBJ2-7	TRBD1	.
TGTGCCAGCACGGGAGGGGGGTCGGGCAATCAGCCCCAGCATTTT	CASTGGGSGNQPQHF	TRBV28	TRBJ1-5	.	.
TGTGCCAGCAGCTTAAATCAAGACCAGCCCCAGCATTTT	CASSLNQDQPQHF	TRBV7-9	TRBJ1-5	.	.
TGTGCCAGCAGCTTCGGACTAGCGGGAGCGTACCAAGAGACCCAGTACTTC	CASSFGLAGAYQETQYF	TRBV7-9	TRBJ2-5	TRBD2	.
TGTGCCAGCAGTTCAGACCAGCGAGAGACCCAGTACTTC	CASSSDQRETQYF	TRBV11-2	TRBJ2-5	.	.
TGTGCCAGCAGTCATCCGGACAGTCAGGAAAAACTGTTTTTT	CASSHPDSQEKLFF	TRBV6-5	TRBJ1-4	.	.
TGTGCCAGCAGCCAAGGTACCTCCTACAATGAGCAGTTCTTC	CASSQGTSYNEQFF	TRBV14	TRBJ2-1	.	once
TGTGCCAGCAGTTACCCGACAGGGGCAGGGACCGGGGAGCTGTTTTTT	CASSYPTGAGTGELFF	TRBV6-5	TRBJ2-2	TRBD1	.
TGTGCCAGCAGCCAAGACCGTCCAGGAACTGGAAACACCATATATTTT	CASSQDRPGTGNTIYF	TRBV4-2	TRBJ1-3	.	few
TGCGCCAGCAGCGGAGGACAGGGGAGGATTACGGACAATGAGCAGTTCTTC	CASSGGQGRITDNEQFF	TRBV5-1	TRBJ2-1	TRBD1	.
TGTGCCAGCAGCTTAACCCACCCAGATACGCAGTATTTT	CASSLTHPDTQYF	TRBV7-3	TRBJ2-3	.	.